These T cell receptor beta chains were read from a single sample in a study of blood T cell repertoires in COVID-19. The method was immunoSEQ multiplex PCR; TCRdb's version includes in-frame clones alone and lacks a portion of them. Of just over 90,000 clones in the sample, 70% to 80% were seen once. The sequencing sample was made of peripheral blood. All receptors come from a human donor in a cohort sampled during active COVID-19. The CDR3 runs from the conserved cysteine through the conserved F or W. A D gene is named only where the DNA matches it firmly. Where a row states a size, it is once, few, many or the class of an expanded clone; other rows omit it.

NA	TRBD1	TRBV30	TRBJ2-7	CAWSRTGYEQYF	TGTGCCTGGAGCCGGACAGGGTACGAGCAGTACTTC
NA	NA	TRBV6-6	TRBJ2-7	CASSYSGAGSSYEQYF	TGTGCCAGCAGTTACTCCGGGGCGGGAAGCTCCTACGAGCAGTACTTC
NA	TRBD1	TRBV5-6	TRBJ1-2	CASSLPNQGARGYTF	TGTGCCAGCAGCTTGCCAAACCAGGGGGCGCGGGGCTACACCTTC
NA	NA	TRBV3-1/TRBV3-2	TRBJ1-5	CASSQGGLQPQHF	TGTGCCAGCAGCCAAGGAGGTCTTCAGCCCCAGCATTTT
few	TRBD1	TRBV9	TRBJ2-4	CASSSNPDRGQYF	TGTGCCAGCAGCTCAAATCCGGACAGGGGTCAGTACTTC
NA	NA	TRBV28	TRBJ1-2	CASTKQAGGYTF	TGTGCCAGCACCAAGCAGGCGGGTGGCTACACCTTC
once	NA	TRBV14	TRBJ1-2	CASSHVTVGGYTF	TGTGCCAGCAGCCACGTCACAGTCGGAGGCTACACCTTC
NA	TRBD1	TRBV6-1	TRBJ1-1	CASSEAIGTVAFF	TGTGCCAGCAGTGAAGCGATAGGGACAGTTGCTTTCTTT
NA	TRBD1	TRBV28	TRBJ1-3	CASSPGGSGNTIYF	TGTGCCAGCAGCCCAGGGGGGTCTGGAAACACCATATATTTT
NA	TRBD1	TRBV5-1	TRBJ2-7	CASSMDRSYEQYF	TGCGCCAGCAGCATGGACAGGTCCTACGAGCAGTACTTC
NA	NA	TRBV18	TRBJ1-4	CASSLRENEKLFF	TGTGCCAGCTCACTCCGGGAAAATGAAAAACTGTTTTTT
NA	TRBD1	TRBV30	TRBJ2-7	CAWSDSTGQRF	TGTGCCTGGAGTGACTCGACAGGGCAGCGATTC
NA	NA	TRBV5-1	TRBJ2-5	CASSLAGRQQETQYF	TGCGCCAGCAGCTTGGCGGGGAGACAACAAGAGACCCAGTACTTC
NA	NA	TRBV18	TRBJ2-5	CASSPGVAETQYF	TGTGCCAGCTCACCCGGGGTGGCAGAGACCCAGTACTTC
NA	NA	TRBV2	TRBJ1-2	CASSVMTDYGYTF	TGTGCCAGCAGTGTGATGACAGACTATGGCTACACCTTC
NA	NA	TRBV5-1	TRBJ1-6	CASSQTRGSSYNSPLHF	TGCGCCAGCAGCCAAACCCGAGGGAGCTCCTATAATTCACCCCTCCACTTT
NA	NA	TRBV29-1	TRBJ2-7	CSVGAPGAQGQYF	TGCAGCGTTGGGGCGCCAGGGGCTCAAGGGCAGTACTTC
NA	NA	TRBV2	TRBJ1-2	CASSRGRANYGYTF	TGTGCCAGCAGTCGTGGGAGAGCTAACTATGGCTACACCTTC
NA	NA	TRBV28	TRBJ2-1	CASPRGSEQFF	TGTGCCAGCCCCCGGGGGAGTGAGCAGTTCTTC
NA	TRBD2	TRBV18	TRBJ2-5	CASSPDLAGSQETQYF	TGTGCCAGCTCACCTGACCTAGCGGGAAGCCAAGAGACCCAGTACTTC
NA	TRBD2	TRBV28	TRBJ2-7	CASTPASGPYEQYF	TGTGCCAGCACGCCGGCTAGCGGACCCTACGAGCAGTACTTC
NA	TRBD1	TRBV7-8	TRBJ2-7	CASSTDRGYEQYF	TGTGCCAGCAGCACGGACAGGGGCTACGAGCAGTACTTC
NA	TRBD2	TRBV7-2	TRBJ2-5	CASSFATSGAETQYF	TGTGCCAGCAGCTTTGCGACTAGCGGGGCGGAGACCCAGTACTTC
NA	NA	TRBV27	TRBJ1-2	CASTPRLGANYGYTF	TGTGCCAGCACCCCCCGGTTAGGAGCCAACTATGGCTACACCTTC
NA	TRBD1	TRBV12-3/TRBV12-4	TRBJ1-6	CASRGTENSPLHF	TGTGCCAGCAGGGGGACAGAAAATTCACCCCTCCACTTT
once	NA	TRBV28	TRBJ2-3	CASSSGTGSTDTQYF	TGTGCCAGCAGCTCCGGGACTGGAAGCACAGATACGCAGTATTTT
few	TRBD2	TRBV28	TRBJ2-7	CASSLHPSGYEQYF	TGTGCCAGCAGTTTACATCCTAGCGGGTACGAGCAGTACTTC
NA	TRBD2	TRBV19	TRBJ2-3	CASSGGTSGRNTQYF	TGTGCCAGTAGTGGGGGGACTAGCGGGAGAAATACGCAGTATTTT
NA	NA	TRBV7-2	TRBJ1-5	CASSLTPGATNQPQHF	TGTGCCAGCAGCTTAACCCCAGGCGCCACCAATCAGCCCCAGCATTTT
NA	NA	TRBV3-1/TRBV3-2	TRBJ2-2	CASSRPGTGTGELFF	TGTGCCAGCAGCCGACCCGGGACTGGCACCGGGGAGCTGTTTTTT
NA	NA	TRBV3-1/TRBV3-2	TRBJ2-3	CASSRRSSTDTQYF	TGTGCCAGCAGCCGTAGAAGTAGCACAGATACGCAGTATTTT
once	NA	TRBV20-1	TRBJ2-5	CSASSPDKTQYF	TGCAGTGCTAGTTCCCCGGACAAGACCCAGTACTTC
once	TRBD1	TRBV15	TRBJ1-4	CATSSRDRMTEKLFF	TGTGCCACCAGCAGTCGGGACAGGATGACTGAAAAACTGTTTTTT
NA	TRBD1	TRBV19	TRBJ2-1	CASRPTGGASYNEQFF	TGTGCCAGTAGACCGACAGGGGGGGCCTCCTACAATGAGCAGTTCTTC
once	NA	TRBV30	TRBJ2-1	CAWGPGLLYNEQFF	TGTGCCTGGGGGCCAGGACTACTCTACAATGAGCAGTTCTTC
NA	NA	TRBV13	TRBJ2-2	CASTRTNTGELFF	TGTGCCAGCACCAGAACAAACACCGGGGAGCTGTTTTTT
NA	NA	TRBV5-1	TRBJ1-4	CASSLGATNEKLFF	TGCGCCAGCAGCTTGGGAGCAACTAATGAAAAACTGTTTTTT
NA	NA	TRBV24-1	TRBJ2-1	CATSEPGQSRNEQFF	TGTGCCACCAGTGAACCGGGACAAAGCCGTAATGAGCAGTTCTTC
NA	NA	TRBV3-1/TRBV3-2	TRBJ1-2	CASSHGGAAGSYGYTF	TGTGCCAGCAGCCATGGCGGTGCGGCAGGGTCCTATGGCTACACCTTC
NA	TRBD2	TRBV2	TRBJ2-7	CASTHQGLDEQYF	TGTGCCAGCACCCACCAAGGACTAGACGAGCAGTACTTC
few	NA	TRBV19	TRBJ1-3	CASSQQGFTGNTIYF	TGTGCCAGTAGTCAACAGGGCTTCACTGGAAACACCATATATTTT
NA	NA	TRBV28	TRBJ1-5	CASSIRTGNQPQHF	TGTGCCAGCAGTATCCGGACGGGAAATCAGCCCCAGCATTTT
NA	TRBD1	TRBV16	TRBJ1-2	CASSQSKGQIYGYTF	TGTGCCAGCAGCCAATCGAAGGGACAGATCTATGGCTACACCTTC
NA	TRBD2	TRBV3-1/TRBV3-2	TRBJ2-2	CASSARGVNTGELFF	TGTGCCAGCAGCGCACGGGGGGTGAACACCGGGGAGCTGTTTTTT
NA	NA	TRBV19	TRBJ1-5	CASSITQGPFSPQHF	TGTGCCAGTAGTATTACCCAGGGCCCTTTCTCGCCCCAGCATTTT
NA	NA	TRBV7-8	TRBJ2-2	CASRSGGQSGELFF	TGTGCCAGCAGATCGGGGGGCCAAAGCGGGGAGCTGTTTTTT
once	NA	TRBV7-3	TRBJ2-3	CASSQSGFTDTQYF	TGTGCCAGCAGCCAAAGCGGGTTCACAGATACGCAGTATTTT
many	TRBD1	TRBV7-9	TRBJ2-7	CASSWDRGRGAEEQYF	TGTGCCAGCAGCTGGGACAGGGGGCGCGGGGCTGAAGAGCAGTACTTC